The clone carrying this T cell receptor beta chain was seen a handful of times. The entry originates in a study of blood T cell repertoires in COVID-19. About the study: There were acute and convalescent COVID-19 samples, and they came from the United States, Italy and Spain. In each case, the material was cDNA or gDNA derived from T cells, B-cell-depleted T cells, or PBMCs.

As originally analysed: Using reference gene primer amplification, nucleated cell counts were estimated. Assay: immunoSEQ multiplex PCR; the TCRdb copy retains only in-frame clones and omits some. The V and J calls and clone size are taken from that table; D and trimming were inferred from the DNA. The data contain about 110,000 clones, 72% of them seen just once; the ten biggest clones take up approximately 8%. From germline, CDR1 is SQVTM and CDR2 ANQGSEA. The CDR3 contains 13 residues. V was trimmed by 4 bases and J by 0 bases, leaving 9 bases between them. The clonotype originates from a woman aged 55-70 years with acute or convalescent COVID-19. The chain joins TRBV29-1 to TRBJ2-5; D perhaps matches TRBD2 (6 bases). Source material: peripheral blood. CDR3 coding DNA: TGCAGCGTTGGCGGGACGAACCAAGAGACCCAGTACTTC. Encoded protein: CSVGGTNQETQYF.